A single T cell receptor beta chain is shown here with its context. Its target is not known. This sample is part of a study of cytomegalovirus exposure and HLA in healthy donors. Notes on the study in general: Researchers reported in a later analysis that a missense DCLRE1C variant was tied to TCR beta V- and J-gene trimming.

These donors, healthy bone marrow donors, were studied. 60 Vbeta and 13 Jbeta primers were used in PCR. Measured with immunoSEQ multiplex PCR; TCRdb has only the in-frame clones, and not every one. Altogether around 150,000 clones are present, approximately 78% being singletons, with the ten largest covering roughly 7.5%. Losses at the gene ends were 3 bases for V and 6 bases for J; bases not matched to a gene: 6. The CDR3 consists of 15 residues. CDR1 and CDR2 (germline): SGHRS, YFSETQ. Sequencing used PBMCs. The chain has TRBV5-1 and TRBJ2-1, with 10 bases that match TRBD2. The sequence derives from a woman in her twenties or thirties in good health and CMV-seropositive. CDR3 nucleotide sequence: TGCGCCAGCAGCTCAGGGACTAGCGAAGGCAATGAGCAGTTCTTC. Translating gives CASSSGTSEGNEQFF.